In this sample, the clone carrying this T cell receptor (beta chain) turned up a few times. Its cognate antigen is unknown. A much larger clone differs from this one at a single base, so this may be a read error. TCRbeta libraries were built with three rounds of nested PCR, modified from ARM-PCR. TCRdb reanalysed the multiplex PCR reads using MiXCR and keeps one entry per CDR3 protein. This table has some 100,000 distinct CDR3 sequences, 65% appearing once. The data belong to a study of tumor and adjacent non-tumor tissue in lung cancer. The study's findings and limits: Patients with more diverse tumor TCRs had worse survival.

RNA was extracted from bulk tissue without any cell sorting. The normal lung tissue was taken more than 3 cm from the tumor edge. The CDR3 is 12 amino acids. The sample taken for sequencing was distant non-tumor lung tissue. The rearrangement uses TRBV12-3 or TRBV12-4 and TRBJ2-1; D call uncertain. The receptor comes from a man in his thirties or forties with non-small cell lung cancer. The CDR3 region is CANSLKVPSQFF. In nucleotides, the CDR3 is TGTGCCAACAGTTTAAAGGTCCCTTCGCAGTTCTTC.